This entry describes one TCR beta chain. Its antigen is undetermined. These data belong to a study of cytomegalovirus exposure and HLA in healthy donors. Study as a whole: Earlier findings included roughly 120 million unique TCR beta sequences obtained from about 179 million T cells. Study results and caveats: Most TCR beta V segments were productive about 87% or about 30% of the time in an earlier analysis. A list of about 180 TCR beta chains associated with cytomegalovirus was given.

Though probably carrying unrecorded immune exposures, donors were nominally healthy at sampling. CDR1 and CDR2 from the germline V gene are LGHNA and YNFKEQ. V lost 1 base and J lost 12, with 14 bases in between. The CDR3 spans 13 residues. 60 Vbeta and 13 Jbeta primers were used in PCR. Sequencing used immunoSEQ multiplex PCR; TCRdb keeps in-frame clones, though not all of them. The table has some 190,000 clones, 77% seen once. The origin of this receptor is a man younger than 35 in good health and CMV-seronegative. The rearrangement links TRBV4-2 to TRBJ2-3; TRBD2 is a possible D gene (6 bases). The sample taken for sequencing was PBMCs. CDR3 nucleotide sequence: TGTGCCAGCAGCCAAGTAGGAACGGGAGATCAGTATTTT. Its protein is CASSQVGTGDQYF.